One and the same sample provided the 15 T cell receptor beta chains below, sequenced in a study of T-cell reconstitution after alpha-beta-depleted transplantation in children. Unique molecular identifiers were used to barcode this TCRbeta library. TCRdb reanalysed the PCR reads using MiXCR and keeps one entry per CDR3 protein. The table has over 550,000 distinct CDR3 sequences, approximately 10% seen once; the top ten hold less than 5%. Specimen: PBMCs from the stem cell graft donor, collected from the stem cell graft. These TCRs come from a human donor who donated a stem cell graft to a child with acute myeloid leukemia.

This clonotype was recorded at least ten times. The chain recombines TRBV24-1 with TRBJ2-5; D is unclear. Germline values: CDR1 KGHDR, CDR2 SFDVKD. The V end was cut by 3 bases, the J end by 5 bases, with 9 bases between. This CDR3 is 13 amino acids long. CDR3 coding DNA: TGTGCCACCAGTGATCCCTTGTTGGAGACCCAGTACTTC. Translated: CATSDPLLETQYF.

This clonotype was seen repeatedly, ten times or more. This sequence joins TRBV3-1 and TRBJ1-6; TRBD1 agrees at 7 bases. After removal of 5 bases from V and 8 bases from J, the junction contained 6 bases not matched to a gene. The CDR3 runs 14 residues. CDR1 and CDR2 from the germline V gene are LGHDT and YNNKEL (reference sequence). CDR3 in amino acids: CASSLQGRDSPLHF. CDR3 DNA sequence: TGTGCCAGCAGCTTACAGGGGCGGGATTCACCCCTCCACTTT.

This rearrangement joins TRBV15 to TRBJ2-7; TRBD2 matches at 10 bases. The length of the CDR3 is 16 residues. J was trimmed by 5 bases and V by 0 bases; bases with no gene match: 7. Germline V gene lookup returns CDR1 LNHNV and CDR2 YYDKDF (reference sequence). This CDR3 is CATSRDPGTSVHEQYF. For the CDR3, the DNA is TGTGCCACCAGCAGAGATCCGGGGACTAGCGTCCACGAGCAGTACTTC.

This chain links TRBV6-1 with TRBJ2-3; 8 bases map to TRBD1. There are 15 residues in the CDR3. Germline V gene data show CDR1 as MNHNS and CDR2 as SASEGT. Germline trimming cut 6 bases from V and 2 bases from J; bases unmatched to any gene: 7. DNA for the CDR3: TGTGCCAGCAGGATGACAGGGGATAACACAGATACGCAGTATTTT. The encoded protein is CASRMTGDNTDTQYF.

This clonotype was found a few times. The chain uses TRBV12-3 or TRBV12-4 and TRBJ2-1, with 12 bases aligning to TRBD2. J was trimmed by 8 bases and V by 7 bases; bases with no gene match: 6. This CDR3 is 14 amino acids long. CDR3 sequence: CASNLAGGQDEQFF. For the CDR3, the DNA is TGTGCCAGCAACCTAGCGGGAGGGCAGGATGAGCAGTTCTTC.

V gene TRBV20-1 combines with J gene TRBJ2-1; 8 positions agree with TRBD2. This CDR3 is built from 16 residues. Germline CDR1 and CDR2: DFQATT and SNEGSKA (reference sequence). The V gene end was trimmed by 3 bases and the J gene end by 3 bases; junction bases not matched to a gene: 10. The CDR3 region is CSARGFRAGGYNEQFF. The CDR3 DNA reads TGCAGTGCTAGGGGCTTTAGGGCGGGGGGCTACAATGAGCAGTTCTTC.

This chain's CDR3 is CSVGRTDNEQFF. In nucleotides, the CDR3 is TGCAGCGTCGGGAGGACAGACAATGAGCAGTTCTTC. The gene calls are TRBV29-1 and TRBJ2-1, with D tentatively TRBD2 (7 bases). CDR3 size: 12 residues. The V end lost 6 bases, the J end lost 5 bases, and 11 bases lay between the germline ends. The germline V gene encodes CDR1 SQVTM and CDR2 ANQGSEA.

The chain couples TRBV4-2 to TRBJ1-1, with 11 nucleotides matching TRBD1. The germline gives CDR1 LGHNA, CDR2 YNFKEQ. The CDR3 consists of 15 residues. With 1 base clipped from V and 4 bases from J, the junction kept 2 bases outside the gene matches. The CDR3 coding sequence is TGTGCCAGCAGCCAAGGGGGACAGGGGGGCACTGAAGCTTTCTTT. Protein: CASSQGGQGGTEAFF.

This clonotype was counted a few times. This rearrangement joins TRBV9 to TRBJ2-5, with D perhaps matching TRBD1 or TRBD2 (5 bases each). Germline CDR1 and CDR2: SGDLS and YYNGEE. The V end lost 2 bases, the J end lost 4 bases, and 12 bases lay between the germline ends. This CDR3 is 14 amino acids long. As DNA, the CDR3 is TGTGCCAGCAGCGTGGGACCAGTAACAGAGACCCAGTACTTC. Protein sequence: CASSVGPVTETQYF. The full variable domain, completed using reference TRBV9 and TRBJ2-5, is DSGVTQTPKHLITATGQRVTLRCSPRSGDLSVYWYQQSLDQGLQFLIQYYNGEERAKGNILERFSAQQFPDLHSELNLSSLELGDSALYFCASSVGPVTETQYFGPGTRLLVL.

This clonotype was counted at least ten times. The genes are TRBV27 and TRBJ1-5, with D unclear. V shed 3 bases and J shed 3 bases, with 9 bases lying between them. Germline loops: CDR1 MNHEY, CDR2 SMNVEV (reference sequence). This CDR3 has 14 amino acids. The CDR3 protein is CASSFGRSNQPQHF. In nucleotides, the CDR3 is TGTGCCAGCAGTTTTGGACGGTCCAATCAGCCCCAGCATTTT.

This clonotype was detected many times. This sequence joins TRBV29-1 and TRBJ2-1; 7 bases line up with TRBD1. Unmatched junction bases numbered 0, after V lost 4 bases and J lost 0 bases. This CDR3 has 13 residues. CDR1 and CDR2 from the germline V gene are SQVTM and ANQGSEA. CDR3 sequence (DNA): TGCAGCGTTGGGGACAGCTCCTACAATGAGCAGTTCTTC. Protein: CSVGDSSYNEQFF.

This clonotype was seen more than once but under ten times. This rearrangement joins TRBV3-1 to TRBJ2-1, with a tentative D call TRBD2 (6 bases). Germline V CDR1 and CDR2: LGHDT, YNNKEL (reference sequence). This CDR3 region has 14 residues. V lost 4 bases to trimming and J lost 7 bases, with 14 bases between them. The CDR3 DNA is TGTGCCAGCAGCCCTACAAATCGGGAGAATGAGCAGTTCTTC. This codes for CASSPTNRENEQFF.

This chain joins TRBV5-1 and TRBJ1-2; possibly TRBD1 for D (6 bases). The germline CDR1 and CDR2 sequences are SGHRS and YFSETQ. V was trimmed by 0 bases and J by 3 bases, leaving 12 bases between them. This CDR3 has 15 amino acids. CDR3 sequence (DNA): TGCGCCAGCAGCTTGGCCCCAGGGACATACTATGGCTACACCTTC. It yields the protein CASSLAPGTYYGYTF.

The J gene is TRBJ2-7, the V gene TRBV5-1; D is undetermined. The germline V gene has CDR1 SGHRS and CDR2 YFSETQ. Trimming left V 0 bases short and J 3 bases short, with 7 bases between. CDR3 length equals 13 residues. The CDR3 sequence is CASSLGKSYEQYF. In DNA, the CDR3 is TGCGCCAGCAGCTTGGGAAAAAGCTACGAGCAGTACTTC. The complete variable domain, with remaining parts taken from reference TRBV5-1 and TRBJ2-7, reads KAGVTQTPRYLIKTRGQQVTLSCSPISGHRSVSWYQQTPGQGLQFLFEYFSETQRNKGNFPGRFSGRQFSNSRSEMNVSTLELGDSALYLCASSLGKSYEQYFGPGTRLTVT.

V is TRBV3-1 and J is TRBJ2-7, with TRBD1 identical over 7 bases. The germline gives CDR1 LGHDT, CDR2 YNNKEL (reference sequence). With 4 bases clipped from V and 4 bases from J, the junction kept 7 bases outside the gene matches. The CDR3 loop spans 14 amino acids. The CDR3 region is CASSRNRGWYEQYF. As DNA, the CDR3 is TGTGCCAGCAGCCGAAACAGGGGTTGGTACGAGCAGTACTTC.